The 17 T cell receptor beta chains below come from one sample, sequenced in a study of T cell responses to AZD1222 COVID-19 vaccine. Clones were sequenced by immunoSEQ multiplex PCR, and TCRdb holds only the in-frame ones, with some missing. This sample yields approximately 71,000 clones, of which about three quarters are seen a single time; 12% belongs to the top ten. The specimen was peripheral blood, collected on day 0 of AZD1222 vaccination. These receptors all stem from an adult in good health.

The CDR3 is CASSDGRYYGYTF. CDR3 in DNA: TGTGCCAGCAGTGACGGGAGGTACTATGGCTACACCTTC. This chain connects TRBV6-1 to TRBJ1-2; D remains unclear. CDR1 MNHNS and CDR2 SASEGT come from the germline V gene. V shed 3 bases and J shed 3 bases, with 8 bases lying between them. The CDR3 covers 13 residues.

This chain links TRBV3-1 (or the pseudogene TRBV3-2) with TRBJ1-1; TRBD1 is a possible D gene (6 bases). V lost 4 bases, J lost 5 bases, and 11 bases lay in between. The germline V gene has CDR1 LGHDT and CDR2 YNNKEL (reference sequence). This CDR3 region has 13 residues. The CDR3 nucleotides read TGTGCCAGCAGCCGAATACAGGGTACTGAAGCTTTCTTT. Its translation: CASSRIQGTEAFF.

This chain connects TRBV2 to TRBJ2-1; D is unclear. V lost 1 base and J 10 bases, leaving 8 bases between the germline ends. Germline loops: CDR1 SNHLY, CDR2 FYNNEI. The CDR3 spans 12 residues. The CDR3 loop is CASSEGRREQFF. The CDR3 region has the DNA TGTGCCAGCAGTGAAGGTAGGCGAGAGCAGTTCTTC.

V is TRBV5-6 and J is TRBJ2-1; TRBD2 agrees at 8 bases. Trimming cost V 2 bases and J 6 bases; bases outside gene matches: 13. CDR1 and CDR2 (germline): SGHDT, YYEEEE. The CDR3 length is 17 residues. CDR3 residues: CASSFGSRGGRGNEQFF. CDR3 DNA sequence: TGTGCCAGCAGCTTCGGGAGTCGGGGGGGCCGAGGCAATGAGCAGTTCTTC.

This chain connects TRBV24-1 to TRBJ2-4, with D tentatively TRBD2 (6 bases). The CDR3 runs 16 residues. Trimming stripped 9 bases from V and 2 bases from J, with 19 bases between. Germline V lookup: CDR1 KGHDR, CDR2 SFDVKD. The CDR3 DNA follows: TGTGCCACCTTCACGGGCGGGGAGTCGTCCAAAAACATTCAGTACTTC. This encodes CATFTGGESSKNIQYF.

This clone was observed a few times. The chain has TRBV6-5 and TRBJ2-5; D gene uncertain. CDR1 and CDR2 from the germline V gene are MNHEY and SVGAGI. The CDR3 consists of 13 residues. Deletions cut 8 bases from V and 5 bases from J, with 15 bases between. The CDR3 DNA reads as TGTGCCAGCGTCCAGCGAGAGTGGGAGACCCAGTACTTC. It is translated as CASVQREWETQYF.

V usage is TRBV6-5 and J usage is TRBJ2-7; D unclear. This CDR3 has 15 amino acids. Germline-derived CDR1 and CDR2 are MNHEY and SVGAGI. V lost 0 bases and J 0 bases, leaving 9 bases between the germline ends. The CDR3 DNA reads TGTGCCAGCAGTTACTCCGGTTTCAGCTCCTACGAGCAGTACTTC. This encodes CASSYSGFSSYEQYF.

This clone has a handful of counts. The gene calls are TRBV9 and TRBJ2-1, with a weak D call TRBD1 (5 bases). Looked up from germline, CDR1 is SGDLS and CDR2 is YYNGEE. The V end lost 5 bases, the J end lost 6 bases, and 15 bases lay between the germline ends. The CDR3 runs 14 residues. DNA for the CDR3: TGTGCCAGCAGTCTCCGGGCCCAGGGCAATGAGCAGTTCTTC. This gives the protein CASSLRAQGNEQFF.

V is TRBV29-1 and J is TRBJ1-4; D remains ambiguous. Trimming took 4 bases from V and 1 from J, leaving 13 bases between them. Germline V gives CDR1 SQVTM, CDR2 ANQGSEA. The CDR3 extends over 15 amino acids. CDR3 coding DNA: TGCAGCGTTGTCCGCACCACGGGAACTAATGAAAAACTGTTTTTT. It is translated as CSVVRTTGTNEKLFF. The complete variable domain, with remaining parts taken from reference TRBV29-1 and TRBJ1-4, reads SAVISQKPSRDICQRGTSLTIQCQVDSQVTMMFWYRQQPGQSLTLIATANQGSEATYESGFVIDKFPISRPNLTFSTLTVSNMSPEDSSIYLCSVVRTTGTNEKLFFGSGTQLSVL.

The chain is built from TRBV7-3 and TRBJ2-1; no definite D call. Trimming removed 0 bases at V and 3 bases at J, with 6 bases between. This CDR3 spans 14 amino acids. The germline V gene has CDR1 SGHTA and CDR2 FQGTGA. In DNA form, the CDR3 reads TGTGCCAGCAGCTTAACACAGTTCTACAATGAGCAGTTCTTC. It specifies CASSLTQFYNEQFF.

The chain joins TRBV6-6 to TRBJ2-7; 11 bases are shared with TRBD2. The germline CDR1 and CDR2 sequences are MNHNY and SVGAGI (reference sequence). V dropped 6 bases and J dropped 0; count of bases not matched to a gene: 4. This CDR3 contains 15 residues. In DNA, the CDR3 is TGTGCCAGCAGGTTGACTAGCGGGGACTCCTACGAGCAGTACTTC. Its translation: CASRLTSGDSYEQYF.

This chain uses TRBV30 with TRBJ1-4; D ambiguous. V dropped 1 base and J dropped 0 bases, with 6 bases sitting between them. CDR1 and CDR2 (germline): GTSNPN, SVGIG (reference sequence). CDR3 length: 14 residues. CDR3 nucleotides: TGTGCCTGGAGTGGATTAACAACTAATGAAAAACTGTTTTTT. Encoded protein: CAWSGLTTNEKLFF.

The chain has TRBV5-4 and TRBJ2-1; TRBD1 might be the D (5 bases). The germline gives CDR1 SGHNT, CDR2 YYREEE (reference sequence). V dropped 3 bases and J dropped 4 bases, with 14 bases sitting between them. The CDR3 has 15 residues. CDR3 sequence (DNA): TGTGCCAGCAGCTCAGGGTTTCTGGGATACAATGAGCAGTTCTTC. It codes for CASSSGFLGYNEQFF.

The chain recombines TRBV29-1 with TRBJ1-1; possibly TRBD1 for D (5 bases). Trimming left V 8 bases short and J 5 bases short, with 9 bases between. This CDR3 comprises 10 residues. The germline V gene encodes CDR1 SQVTM and CDR2 ANQGSEA. The CDR3 sequence: CSTGGTEAFF. Here the CDR3 DNA reads TGCAGCACCGGGGGGACTGAAGCTTTCTTT.

This chain uses TRBV28 with TRBJ1-2; perhaps TRBD1 as D (5 bases). V gave up 5 bases and J gave up 7 bases, with 17 bases separating them. This CDR3 comprises 14 residues. The V gene's germline CDR1 is MDHEN and CDR2 SYDVKM. The CDR3 bases are TGTGCCAGCAGTCAGAGACCCCCGGGGGTTGGCTACACCTTC. Amino acids: CASSQRPPGVGYTF.

The V gene is TRBV5-1, the J gene TRBJ1-2; possible D gene TRBD1, 5 bases. Trimming stripped 4 bases from V and 8 bases from J, with 15 bases between. The germline V gene encodes CDR1 SGHRS and CDR2 YFSETQ. CDR3 length: 13 residues. In nucleotides, the CDR3 is TGCGCCAGCAGCCCTGACAGCTACATCGGCTACACCTTC. Its translation: CASSPDSYIGYTF.

The table lists this clone with a few counts. The chain employs TRBV19 and TRBJ1-2; 7 nucleotides match TRBD1. The CDR3 spans 15 residues. Germline V lookup: CDR1 LNHDA, CDR2 SQIVND (reference sequence). The ends lost 5 bases at V and 6 bases at J; junction bases unmatched: 12. The CDR3 region is CASSQRPDRDHGYTF. Here the CDR3 DNA reads TGTGCCAGTAGTCAAAGACCCGACAGGGACCATGGCTACACCTTC.